This T cell receptor (beta chain) was sequenced during a study of blood T cell repertoires in COVID-19. This CDR3 has 15 amino acids. V was clipped by 4 bases and J by 3 bases, with 16 bases between them. The germline V gene has CDR1 LGHDT and CDR2 YNNKEL (reference sequence). Sequencing was performed with immunoSEQ multiplex PCR; in TCRdb, only in-frame clones are kept and a portion is missing. The sample consists of 190,000 or so clones, 94% of them appearing once. The chain links TRBV3-1 (or the pseudogene TRBV3-2) to TRBJ2-7; unclear D gene. The TCR originated in a man aged 30 to 45 with COVID-19, enrolled during active disease. Sequencing used peripheral blood. For the CDR3, the DNA is TGTGCCAGCAGCCTCCGCCCCCGCCGAGGCTACGAGCAGTACTTC. Amino acid sequence: CASSLRPRRGYEQYF.